This T cell receptor (beta chain) was identified during a study of blood T cell repertoires in COVID-19. Overall study context: The samples span acute and convalescent COVID-19 from the United States, Italy and Spain.

The CDR3 runs to 15 residues. V shed 5 bases, J shed 0 bases, and the junction held 5 bases outside the gene matches. Germline lookup yields CDR1 SGHRS and CDR2 YFSETQ. Sequencing was performed with immunoSEQ multiplex PCR; in TCRdb, only in-frame clones are kept and a portion is missing. This sample carries 150,000 to 200,000 clones, about 89% of them seen once, and the ten largest clones take approximately 6.7%. The TCR sequence derives from a middle-aged man with acute or convalescent COVID-19. Input material: peripheral blood. The chain couples TRBV5-1 to TRBJ1-3; 7 bases agree with TRBD1. CDR3 region: CASRPGGLSGNTIYF. Written as DNA, the CDR3 is TGCGCCAGCAGACCAGGGGGGCTCTCTGGAAACACCATATATTTT.